This T cell receptor (beta chain) appears in the sequencing data of a study of blood T cell repertoires in COVID-19. TCRdb keeps only in-frame clones here, not all; method: immunoSEQ multiplex PCR. The sample consists of tens of thousands of clones, approximately 85% of them appearing once. V trimming: 3 bases; J trimming: 0 bases; junction bases outside the gene matches: 7. Germline values: CDR1 SGHNT, CDR2 YENEEA. CDR3 length: 19 residues. This chain connects TRBV11-3 to TRBJ2-1, with 14 bases lining up with TRBD2. The TCR was taken from a human donor in a cohort sampled during active COVID-19. The sample taken for sequencing was peripheral blood. The CDR3 sequence is CASSLGQGTSGGSYNEQFF. DNA of the CDR3: TGTGCCAGCAGCTTGGGACAGGGGACTAGCGGGGGCTCCTACAATGAGCAGTTCTTC.